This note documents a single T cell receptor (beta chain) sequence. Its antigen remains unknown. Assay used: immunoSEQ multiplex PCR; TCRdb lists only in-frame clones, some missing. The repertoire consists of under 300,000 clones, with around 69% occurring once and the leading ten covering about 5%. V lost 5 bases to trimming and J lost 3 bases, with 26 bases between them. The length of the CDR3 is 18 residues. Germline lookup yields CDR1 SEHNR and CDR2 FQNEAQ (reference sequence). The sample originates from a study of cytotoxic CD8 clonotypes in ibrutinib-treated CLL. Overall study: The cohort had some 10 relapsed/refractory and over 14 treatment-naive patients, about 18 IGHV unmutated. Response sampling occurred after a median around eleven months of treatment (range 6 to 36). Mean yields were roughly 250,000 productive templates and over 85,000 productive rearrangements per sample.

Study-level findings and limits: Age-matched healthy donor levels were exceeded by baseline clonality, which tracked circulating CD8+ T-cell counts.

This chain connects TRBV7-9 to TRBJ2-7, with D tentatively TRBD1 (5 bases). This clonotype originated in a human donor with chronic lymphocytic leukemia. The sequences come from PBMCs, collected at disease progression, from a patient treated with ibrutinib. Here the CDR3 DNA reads TGTGCCAGCAGCCAAAGGGGCCCAGTGGCGTCGAACGTCTACGAGCAGTACTTC. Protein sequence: CASSQRGPVASNVYEQYF. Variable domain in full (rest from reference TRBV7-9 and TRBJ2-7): DTGVSQNPRHKITKRGQNVTFRCDPISEHNRLYWYRQTLGQGPEFLTYFQNEAQLEKSRLLSDRFSAERPKGSFSTLEIQRTEQGDSAMYLCASSQRGPVASNVYEQYFGPGTRLTVT.